These 31 T cell receptor beta chains share one sample of origin, sequenced in a study of control samples from healthy donors and cancer patients. The repertoire was sequenced with immunoSEQ multiplex PCR; TCRdb's copy has only in-frame clones and lacks some. Of about 160,000 clones listed, nearly 96% were seen once; the top ten hold just over 1%. Sample: blood. The receptors shown here come from a woman aged 25 to 39 in good health.

CDR3 in DNA: TGTGCCAGTAGTAGTGGGGTCGCGAGGGGTCAGCAGTTCTTC. This codes for CASSSGVARGQQFF. This chain joins TRBV19 and TRBJ2-1; D assignment may be TRBD1 or TRBD2 (5 bases each). Between the trimmed V and J ends, which lost 4 bases and 11 bases, there was a span of 18 bases. CDR3 length equals 14 residues. In germline, CDR1 is LNHDA, CDR2 SQIVND (reference sequence). Full variable domain (outside the CDR3, taken from reference TRBV19 and TRBJ2-1): DGGITQSPKYLFRKEGQNVTLSCEQNLNHDAMYWYRQDPGQGLRLIYYSQIVNDFQKGDIAEGYSVSREKKESFPLTVTSAQKNPTAFYLCASSSGVARGQQFFGPGTRLTVL.

As DNA, the CDR3 is TGTGCCAGCAGCCATGGACAGGGCGACGAGCAGTACTTC. Amino acid sequence: CASSHGQGDEQYF. The chain links TRBV5-4 to TRBJ2-7, with TRBD1 matching over 8 bases. Germline values: CDR1 SGHNT, CDR2 YYREEE (reference sequence). The CDR3 runs 13 residues. V lost 4 bases and J lost 5; bases outside the gene matches: 5.

The chain recombines TRBV5-6 with TRBJ1-1; D not resolved. The CDR3 consists of 14 residues. Trimming took 0 bases from V and 3 from J, leaving 9 bases between them. Germline lookup yields CDR1 SGHDT and CDR2 YYEEEE. Here the CDR3 DNA reads TGTGCCAGCAGCTTGGAGAACATGCACACTGAAGCTTTCTTT. Translated, it gives CASSLENMHTEAFF.

V is TRBV29-1 and J is TRBJ2-3; TRBD2 matches 11 bases. Trimming cost V 2 bases and J 5 bases; bases outside gene matches: 15. CDR1 is SQVTM and CDR2 is ANQGSEA in the germline V gene. This CDR3 is 18 amino acids long. The CDR3 DNA is TGCAGCGTTGAATCTGAGGCTAGCGGGGGGCCAGGGCAAGATACGCAGTATTTT. As protein: CSVESEASGGPGQDTQYF.

This CDR3 reads CASSFQLPYGYTF. For the CDR3, the DNA is TGTGCCAGCAGTTTTCAGCTACCCTATGGCTACACCTTC. This rearrangement joins TRBV28 to TRBJ1-2; D unresolved. CDR1 is MDHEN and CDR2 is SYDVKM in the germline V gene. CDR3 length: 13 amino acids. The V end was cut by 3 bases, the J end by 4 bases, with 9 bases between.

V and J are TRBV6-1 and TRBJ2-3; either TRBD1 or TRBD2 may supply D (5 bases each). Germline-derived CDR1 and CDR2 are MNHNS and SASEGT. The CDR3 has 17 residues. Trimming took off 0 bases at V and 2 bases at J, with 15 bases between the two ends. The CDR3 coding sequence is TGTGCCAGCAGTGAAGCCATGGGGGATCCCTCCACAGATACGCAGTATTTT. Translated: CASSEAMGDPSTDTQYF.

The chain is built from TRBV13 and TRBJ2-1; 12 positions agree with TRBD2. This CDR3 is built from 14 residues. Germline CDR1 reads PRHDT; CDR2 reads FYEKMQ (reference sequence). With V trimmed by 7 bases and J by 10 bases, 8 bases remained unmatched. CDR3 DNA: TGTGCCAGCAAACTAGCGGGGGGTACAAGAGAGCAGTTCTTC. Its translation: CASKLAGGTREQFF.

V usage is TRBV11-2 and J usage is TRBJ2-7; D remains ambiguous. The CDR3 is made up of 14 amino acids. Trimming took 1 base from V and 3 from J, leaving 10 bases between them. Germline assignment: CDR1 SGHAT and CDR2 FQNNGV. This CDR3 is CASSLGRSNYEQYF. The CDR3, as DNA: TGTGCCAGCAGCTTAGGACGGTCCAACTACGAGCAGTACTTC. Based on the CDR3 plus reference TRBV11-2 and TRBJ2-7, the full variable domain is EAGVAQSPRYKIIEKRQSVAFWCNPISGHATLYWYQQILGQGPKLLIQFQNNGVVDDSQLPKDRFSAERLKGVDSTLKIQPAKLEDSAVYLCASSLGRSNYEQYFGPGTRLTVT.

The V gene is TRBV29-1, the J gene TRBJ1-1; 11 bases agree with TRBD1. The CDR3 is 15 amino acids. Germline lookup yields CDR1 SQVTM and CDR2 ANQGSEA. With 6 bases clipped from V and 0 bases from J, the junction kept 6 bases outside the gene matches. CDR3 DNA: TGCAGCGTGACCCGGACAGGGGGCCTGAACACTGAAGCTTTCTTT. This translates into CSVTRTGGLNTEAFF.

The chain combines TRBV30 with TRBJ2-7; 9 bases match TRBD1. Germline lookup yields CDR1 GTSNPN and CDR2 SVGIG (reference sequence). There are 13 residues in the CDR3. The V segment lost 4 bases and the J segment 1 base; nucleotides outside the gene matches: 2. CDR3 in amino acids: CAWIGTGSYEQYF. The CDR3 nucleotides are TGTGCCTGGATAGGGACAGGGTCCTACGAGCAGTACTTC.

V is TRBV28 and J is TRBJ1-2; 7 nucleotides match TRBD1. This CDR3 region has 17 residues. Germline V gives CDR1 MDHEN, CDR2 SYDVKM. The V segment lost 2 bases and the J segment 2 bases; nucleotides outside the gene matches: 11. The DNA of the CDR3 is TGTGCCAGCAGTTTACTGCTTCGCGCGGGACAGAACTATGGCTACACCTTC. This codes for CASSLLLRAGQNYGYTF.

CDR3 amino acids: CASSTGTGYEQYF. The CDR3, as DNA: TGTGCCAGTAGTACCGGGACAGGCTACGAGCAGTACTTC. The chain recombines TRBV19 with TRBJ2-7; 8 bases are a match to TRBD1. V trimming: 4 bases; J trimming: 3 bases; junction bases outside the gene matches: 2. There are 13 residues in the CDR3. Germline assignment: CDR1 LNHDA and CDR2 SQIVND (reference sequence).

This clone was detected a few times. The V call is TRBV7-9, the J call TRBJ2-2; 8 bases match TRBD2. The V and J ends lost 8 bases and 5 bases, in that order; junction bases with no gene match: 7. Germline V gene lookup returns CDR1 SEHNR and CDR2 FQNEAQ (reference sequence). CDR3 length: 14 amino acids. The CDR3 protein is CASPGLANTGELFF. CDR3 nucleotides: TGTGCCAGCCCTGGACTAGCTAATACCGGGGAGCTGTTTTTT. Variable domain in full (rest from reference TRBV7-9 and TRBJ2-2): DTGVSQNPRHKITKRGQNVTFRCDPISEHNRLYWYRQTLGQGPEFLTYFQNEAQLEKSRLLSDRFSAERPKGSFSTLEIQRTEQGDSAMYLCASPGLANTGELFFGEGSRLTVL.

The J gene is TRBJ2-1, the V gene TRBV29-1, with 9 bases that match TRBD2. The trim removed 1 base at V and 3 bases at J, leaving 4 bases unmatched. In germline, CDR1 is SQVTM, CDR2 ANQGSEA. The CDR3 length is 15 residues. The CDR3 coding sequence is TGCAGCGTTGAAGGCCTAGCGGGGCACTACAATGAGCAGTTCTTC. Encoded protein: CSVEGLAGHYNEQFF.

CDR3 in amino acids: CASSWTDMNTEAFF. As DNA, the CDR3 is TGTGCCAGCAGCTGGACGGACATGAACACTGAAGCTTTCTTT. This sequence joins TRBV2 and TRBJ1-1, with D possibly matching TRBD1 (5 bases). Trimming pared 6 bases from V and 0 bases from J, leaving 11 bases between. The CDR3 sequence is 14 residues long. Germline loops: CDR1 SNHLY, CDR2 FYNNEI.

The chain links TRBV6-5 to TRBJ2-3; 9 bases are a match to TRBD2. Per germline, CDR1 MNHEY and CDR2 SVGAGI. Unmatched junction bases numbered 10, after V lost 10 bases and J lost 5 bases. The CDR3 is 14 amino acids. The CDR3 is CATSGGRVEDTQYF. The CDR3 DNA is TGTGCCACCTCGGGCGGGAGGGTGGAAGATACGCAGTATTTT.

V usage is TRBV11-2 and J usage is TRBJ2-5, with TRBD2 matching 9 bases. The CDR3 is made up of 18 amino acids. From germline, CDR1 is SGHAT and CDR2 FQNNGV. V dropped 0 bases and J dropped 0; count of bases not matched to a gene: 8. CDR3 residues: CASSLDLWLAGNQETQYF. CDR3 nucleotide sequence: TGTGCCAGCAGCTTAGATCTGTGGCTAGCGGGGAACCAAGAGACCCAGTACTTC. Complete variable domain (other parts from reference TRBV11-2 and TRBJ2-5): EAGVAQSPRYKIIEKRQSVAFWCNPISGHATLYWYQQILGQGPKLLIQFQNNGVVDDSQLPKDRFSAERLKGVDSTLKIQPAKLEDSAVYLCASSLDLWLAGNQETQYFGPGTRLLVL.

The rearrangement uses TRBV28 and TRBJ2-7; D remains unclear. Per the germline V gene, CDR1 is MDHEN and CDR2 is SYDVKM. V was shortened by 4 bases and J by 0 bases, with 4 bases between the two germline ends. CDR3 size: 12 residues. CDR3 loop: CASSSTSYEQYF. CDR3 bases: TGTGCCAGCAGTTCCACCTCCTACGAGCAGTACTTC.

The chain joins TRBV28 to TRBJ2-3; 7 bases map to TRBD2. V shed 6 bases, J shed 5 bases, and the junction held 17 bases outside the gene matches. Looked up from germline, CDR1 is MDHEN and CDR2 is SYDVKM. The CDR3 is 17 residues long. The CDR3 DNA follows: TGTGCCAGCAGCGAGGGATGGGGAAGCGGGGTTCAAGATACGCAGTATTTT. This encodes CASSEGWGSGVQDTQYF.

The chain employs TRBV29-1 and TRBJ1-2; 8 positions match TRBD1. Germline CDR1 SQVTM, CDR2 ANQGSEA. The CDR3 has 14 residues. V was clipped by 5 bases and J by 2 bases; unmatched bases: 7. CDR3 nucleotides: TGCAGCGTTACCAAGAGGGACAGGAACTATGGCTACACCTTC. Its translation: CSVTKRDRNYGYTF.

The CDR3 nucleotides are TGTGCCAGCAGACCCTCTAGCGGGAGGGGGGATGAGCAGTTCTTC. Translation: CASRPSSGRGDEQFF. V usage is TRBV11-3 and J usage is TRBJ2-1, with TRBD2 identical over 12 bases. Germline trimming cut 6 bases from V and 8 bases from J; bases unmatched to any gene: 8. CDR1 SGHNT and CDR2 YENEEA come from the germline V gene. The CDR3 is 15 amino acids.

The V gene is TRBV11-2, the J gene TRBJ2-7; D not certain. V lost 3 bases and J lost 3, with 12 bases in between. CDR1 is SGHAT and CDR2 is FQNNGV in the germline V gene. This CDR3 contains 14 residues. CDR3 sequence: CASSFMTLSYEQYF. The CDR3, as DNA: TGTGCCAGCAGCTTTATGACACTTAGCTACGAGCAGTACTTC.

The rearrangement links TRBV6-2 or TRBV6-3 to TRBJ2-5, with TRBD1 matching 9 bases. V dropped 6 bases and J dropped 7; count of bases not matched to a gene: 12. The CDR3 is made up of 15 amino acids. CDR1 and CDR2 from the germline V gene are MNHEY and SVGEGT. The CDR3 loop is CASSRNGQGFATQYF. In nucleotides, the CDR3 is TGTGCCAGCAGCCGGAATGGACAGGGGTTCGCGACCCAGTACTTC.

The chain is built from TRBV19 and TRBJ2-2; 12 nucleotides line up with TRBD1. Germline V CDR1 and CDR2: LNHDA, SQIVND (reference sequence). Unmatched junction bases numbered 7, after V lost 7 bases and J lost 4 bases. The CDR3 has 16 amino acids. For the CDR3, the DNA is TGTGCCAGTAAGGGAACGGGACAGGGGGCCACCGGGGAGCTGTTTTTT. Its translation is CASKGTGQGATGELFF.

The V gene is TRBV10-3, the J gene TRBJ2-1; 7 nucleotides agree with TRBD1. J was trimmed by 5 bases and V by 10 bases; bases with no gene match: 5. CDR1 and CDR2 from the germline V gene are ENHRY and SYGVKD. The length of the CDR3 is 12 residues. The CDR3 is CATGQADNEQFF. CDR3 DNA: TGTGCCACCGGACAGGCGGACAATGAGCAGTTCTTC.

This sequence joins TRBV9 and TRBJ2-1, with TRBD2 matching over 7 bases. Per germline, CDR1 SGDLS and CDR2 YYNGEE. Trimming cost V 0 bases and J 0 bases; bases outside gene matches: 12. This CDR3 is 19 amino acids long. The CDR3 nucleotides read TGTGCCAGCAGCGTAGCTGCTAGCGGATACGACAGCTCCTACAATGAGCAGTTCTTC. This codes for CASSVAASGYDSSYNEQFF.

The gene calls are TRBV18 and TRBJ2-1, with 10 bases matching TRBD2. V was clipped by 0 bases and J by 3 bases; unmatched bases: 5. The germline V gene encodes CDR1 KGHSH and CDR2 LQKENI. The CDR3 is made up of 17 amino acids. In DNA form, the CDR3 reads TGTGCCAGCTCACCACCTTGGGCTAGCGGGGGCTACAATGAGCAGTTCTTC. As protein: CASSPPWASGGYNEQFF.

The V gene is TRBV7-8, the J gene TRBJ1-5, with 8 bases fitting TRBD1. Germline trimming cut 1 base from V and 7 bases from J; bases unmatched to any gene: 6. CDR1 SGHVS and CDR2 FQNEAQ come from the germline V gene. The CDR3 has 15 amino acids. For the CDR3, the DNA is TGTGCCAGCAGCTTAGGACAGGGGTGGGGACAGCCCCAGCATTTT. Residues: CASSLGQGWGQPQHF.

This clone was seen a single time. The CDR3 sequence: CASSLDSTYEQYF. CDR3 sequence (DNA): TGTGCCAGCAGTTTAGATTCTACCTACGAGCAGTACTTC. V usage is TRBV12-3 or TRBV12-4 and J usage is TRBJ2-7; D remains unclear. Trimming cost V 1 base and J 2 bases, with 6 bases left between them. The CDR3 extends over 13 amino acids.

This clone was detected only once. The chain uses TRBV13 and TRBJ2-7, with TRBD1 matching 7 bases. Germline CDR1 and CDR2: PRHDT and FYEKMQ (reference sequence). The trim removed 1 base at V and 5 bases at J, leaving 5 bases unmatched. CDR3 length: 14 residues. The CDR3: CASSLVRQGNEQYF. The DNA of the CDR3 is TGTGCCAGCAGCTTAGTGCGACAGGGCAACGAGCAGTACTTC.

The chain uses TRBV10-3 and TRBJ1-1; the D is unclear. The CDR3 has 14 residues. Germline-derived CDR1 and CDR2 are ENHRY and SYGVKD. The V gene lost 4 bases and the J gene lost 5 bases, with 14 bases spanning the gap. Here the CDR3 DNA reads TGTGCCATCAGTGTGGGTCAGCCGAGTACTGAAGCTTTCTTT. This gives the protein CAISVGQPSTEAFF.